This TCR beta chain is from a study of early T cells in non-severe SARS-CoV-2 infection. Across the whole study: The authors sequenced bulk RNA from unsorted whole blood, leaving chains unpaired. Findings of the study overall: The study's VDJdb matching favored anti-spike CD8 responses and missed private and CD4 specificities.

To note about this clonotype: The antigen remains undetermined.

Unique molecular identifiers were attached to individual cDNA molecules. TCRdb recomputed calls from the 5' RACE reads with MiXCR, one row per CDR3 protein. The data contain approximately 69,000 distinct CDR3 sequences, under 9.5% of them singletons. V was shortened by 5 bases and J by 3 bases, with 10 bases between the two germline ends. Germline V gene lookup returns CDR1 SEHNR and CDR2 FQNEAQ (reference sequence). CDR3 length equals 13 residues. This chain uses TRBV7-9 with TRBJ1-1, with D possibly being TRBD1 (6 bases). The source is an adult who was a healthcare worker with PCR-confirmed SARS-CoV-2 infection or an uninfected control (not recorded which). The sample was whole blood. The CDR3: CASSANRDTEAFF. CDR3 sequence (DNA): TGTGCCAGCAGCGCCAACAGGGACACTGAAGCTTTCTTT.